This entry lists 18 T cell receptor beta chains sequenced from one sample in a study of CD8 T cells in ankylosing spondylitis. TCRdb re-called the 5' RACE reads with MiXCR, one entry per CDR3 protein. This sample carries a few hundred thousand distinct CDR3 sequences, around 10% of them seen once, and the ten largest clones take less than 7.5%. The specimen sequenced was blood, either unsorted or a sorted T cell fraction (not recorded which). These receptors all stem from a male donor with ankylosing spondylitis or in good health (not recorded which).

Ten or more counts support this clonotype. The V gene is TRBV25-1, the J gene TRBJ1-1, with 7 nucleotides matching TRBD1. This CDR3 is built from 14 residues. J lost 3 bases, V lost 6 bases, and 7 bases had no gene match. Germline assignment: CDR1 MGHDK and CDR2 SYGVNS. The CDR3 DNA is TGTGCCAGCAGGGGCTACAGGGGTGACACTGAAGCTTTCTTT. As protein: CASRGYRGDTEAFF.

J is TRBJ2-1 and V is TRBV7-7; D call uncertain. The CDR3 is 17 residues long. V was clipped by 1 base and J by 0 bases, with 13 bases between them. CDR1 SSHAT and CDR2 FNYEAQ come from the germline V gene (reference sequence). CDR3 bases: TGTGCCAGCAGCTTAGTTTCGTGCCTCTACTCCTACAATGAGCAGTTCTTC. Protein: CASSLVSCLYSYNEQFF.

The genes are TRBV27 and TRBJ2-1, with 10 bases that match TRBD1. The CDR3 is 15 amino acids. The V gene's germline CDR1 is MNHEY and CDR2 SMNVEV (reference sequence). The trim removed 6 bases at V and 4 bases at J, leaving 6 bases unmatched. DNA of the CDR3: TGTGCCAGCAGCGAAAGGGGACAGGGGTACAATGAGCAGTTCTTC. Amino acid sequence: CASSERGQGYNEQFF.

This clonotype was observed at least ten times. The V and J genes are TRBV6-1 and TRBJ1-5; D is perhaps TRBD1 (5 bases). Germline values: CDR1 MNHNS, CDR2 SASEGT. This CDR3 is built from 15 residues. V lost 4 bases to trimming and J lost 1 base, with 11 bases between them. This CDR3 is CASSVPGGSNQPQHF. DNA of the CDR3: TGTGCCAGCAGTGTCCCTGGGGGGAGCAATCAGCCCCAGCATTTT.

The rearrangement uses TRBV7-6 and TRBJ2-1; 8 bases line up with TRBD1. The germline gives CDR1 SGHVS, CDR2 FNYEAQ. V lost 5 bases to trimming and J lost 9 bases; unmatched junction nucleotides: 6. The length of the CDR3 is 13 residues. The CDR3 nucleotides are TGTGCCAGCAGCGTAACAGGGGGTGGTGAGCAGTTCTTC. Translated, it gives CASSVTGGGEQFF. Together with reference TRBV7-6 and TRBJ2-1, the CDR3 gives the full variable domain: GAGVSQSPRYKVTKRGQDVALRCDPISGHVSLYWYRQALGQGPEFLTYFNYEAQQDKSGLPNDRFSAERPEGSISTLTIQRTEQRDSAMYRCASSVTGGGEQFFGPGTRLTVL.

This clonotype was recorded at least ten times. The chain combines TRBV15 with TRBJ2-3, with TRBD1 as a possible D gene (5 bases). V was shortened by 3 bases and J by 4 bases, with 14 bases between the two germline ends. CDR3 length: 15 residues. In germline, CDR1 is LNHNV, CDR2 YYDKDF (reference sequence). CDR3 DNA: TGTGCCACCAGCAGTACAGGCCGTCGTCCAGATACGCAGTATTTT. This encodes CATSSTGRRPDTQYF. Variable domain in full (rest from reference TRBV15 and TRBJ2-3): DAMVIQNPRYQVTQFGKPVTLSCSQTLNHNVMYWYQQKSSQAPKLLFHYYDKDFNNEADTPDNFQSRRPNTSFCFLDIRSPGLGDTAMYLCATSSTGRRPDTQYFGPGTRLTVL.

This clonotype was observed many times. The chain has TRBV28 and TRBJ1-2; 8 bases align to TRBD1. There are 14 residues in the CDR3. After removal of 7 bases from V and 6 bases from J, the junction contained 10 bases not matched to a gene. Germline values: CDR1 MDHEN, CDR2 SYDVKM. CDR3 in amino acids: CASTEPQGAHGYTF. The CDR3 DNA reads TGTGCCAGCACCGAGCCTCAGGGGGCACATGGCTACACCTTC.

The chain carries TRBV6-6 and TRBJ2-2; D uncertain. CDR3 size: 13 residues. Trimming removed 10 bases at V and 3 bases at J, with 12 bases between. CDR1 MNHNY and CDR2 SVGAGI come from the germline V gene (reference sequence). The CDR3 DNA reads TGTGCCATCTCCCCCCTGGACACCGGGGAGCTGTTTTTT. This sequence encodes CAISPLDTGELFF.

In its sample, this clonotype was seen a few times. The gene calls are TRBV25-1 and TRBJ2-5; no clear D gene. The CDR3 extends over 10 amino acids. From germline, CDR1 is MGHDK and CDR2 SYGVNS. Deletions cut 3 bases from V and 5 bases from J, with 1 base between. This chain's CDR3 is CASSDETQYF. The CDR3 DNA reads as TGTGCCAGCAGTGATGAGACCCAGTACTTC. The full variable domain, completed using reference TRBV25-1 and TRBJ2-5, is EADIYQTPRYLVIGTGKKITLECSQTMGHDKMYWYQQDPGMELHLIHYSYGVNSTEKGDLSSESTVSRIRTEHFPLTLESARPSHTSQYLCASSDETQYFGPGTRLLVL.

This clonotype has just a few counts. The chain has TRBV5-5 and TRBJ2-3, with 12 bases lining up with TRBD2. J was trimmed by 6 bases and V by 3 bases; bases with no gene match: 5. Germline-derived CDR1 and CDR2 are SGHKS and YYEKEE (reference sequence). The CDR3 extends over 15 amino acids. CDR3 sequence reads: CASSSLAGGPDTQYF. Written as DNA, the CDR3 is TGTGCCAGCAGCTCCCTAGCGGGGGGGCCTGATACGCAGTATTTT.

This clonotype showed up many times. The chain links TRBV6-1 to TRBJ2-1; TRBD1 matches at 8 bases. The CDR3 runs 14 residues. The trim removed 6 bases at V and 6 bases at J, leaving 7 bases unmatched. Looked up from germline, CDR1 is MNHNS and CDR2 is SASEGT. The CDR3 protein is CASRGQAMGNEQFF. The DNA for the CDR3 is TGTGCCAGCAGGGGACAGGCGATGGGCAATGAGCAGTTCTTC.

This clonotype was detected many times. The rearrangement links TRBV20-1 to TRBJ1-2, with D possibly matching TRBD1 (6 bases). V lost 0 bases, J lost 0 bases, and 17 bases lay in between. CDR1 and CDR2 from the germline V gene are DFQATT and SNEGSKA (reference sequence). This CDR3 spans 17 amino acids. CDR3 amino acids: CSARDPPGASANYGYTF. The CDR3 region has the DNA TGCAGTGCTAGAGATCCGCCAGGGGCGAGTGCTAACTATGGCTACACCTTC.

This clonotype was recorded a few times. This chain uses TRBV5-1 with TRBJ2-2; 8 nucleotides match TRBD1. The CDR3 consists of 16 residues. Germline trimming cut 0 bases from V and 6 bases from J; bases unmatched to any gene: 7. Germline V CDR1 and CDR2: SGHRS, YFSETQ. The CDR3 DNA is TGCGCCAGCAGCTTGGGGGACAGGACCGATGCCGGGGAGCTGTTTTTT. This translates into CASSLGDRTDAGELFF.

The CDR3 DNA is TGTGCCAGCAGTTTTCGGACAGGGGGCACTGAAGCTTTCTTT. This sequence encodes CASSFRTGGTEAFF. The chain carries TRBV28 and TRBJ1-1, with 10 bases matching TRBD1. Unmatched junction bases numbered 2, after V lost 3 bases and J lost 4 bases. The CDR3 consists of 14 residues. Germline V CDR1 and CDR2: MDHEN, SYDVKM.

DNA for the CDR3: TGTGCCAGCAGCTTGAGGGGGACCAACACTGAAGCTTTCTTT. Translation gives CASSLRGTNTEAFF. This rearrangement joins TRBV5-5 to TRBJ1-1; maybe TRBD1 (6 bases). V lost 1 base and J lost 2, with 9 bases in between. Looked up from germline, CDR1 is SGHKS and CDR2 is YYEKEE (reference sequence). This CDR3 contains 14 residues.

This clonotype has ten or more counts. The chain links TRBV29-1 to TRBJ2-7, with D hard to call. The V gene lost 3 bases and the J gene lost 5 bases, with 14 bases spanning the gap. CDR1 is SQVTM, CDR2 ANQGSEA, per germline. The length of the CDR3 is 13 residues. The CDR3 DNA reads as TGCAGCGTTGAGCTCGCCAGAGGACACGAGCAGTACTTC. Translated, it gives CSVELARGHEQYF.

V and J are TRBV10-3 and TRBJ2-7; possible D gene TRBD2, 5 bases. The CDR3 contains 14 residues. Germline lookup yields CDR1 ENHRY and CDR2 SYGVKD. V was trimmed by 3 bases and J by 0 bases, leaving 9 bases between them. The CDR3, as DNA: TGTGCCATCAGTGATGTGGGGAGCTCCTACGAGCAGTACTTC. Its translation is CAISDVGSSYEQYF.

Comment on this clonotype: Germline and junction disagree at one end, which may indicate a read error. The chain uses TRBV19 and TRBJ1-1, with D perhaps matching TRBD1 (6 bases). This CDR3 contains 13 residues. CDR1 is LNHDA and CDR2 is SQIVND in the germline V gene (reference sequence). The CDR3 sequence: CASRETGKTAAFF. The CDR3 DNA is TGTGCCAGTAGGGAAACAGGGAAAACTGCAGCTTTCTTT.